The clone carrying this T cell receptor (beta chain) was detected only once. CDR3 size: 15 residues. Trimming removed 4 bases at V and 6 bases at J, with 19 bases between. Germline CDR1 SGHNT, CDR2 YENEEA. The sample comes from a study of blood T cell repertoires in COVID-19. TCRdb keeps only in-frame clones here, not all; method: immunoSEQ multiplex PCR. This table holds approximately 250,000 clones, approximately 87% found once. The sequenced sample was peripheral blood. This clonotype was obtained from a man in his sixties who had recovered from COVID-19. The chain employs TRBV11-3 and TRBJ2-7; perhaps TRBD1 as D (6 bases). CDR3 sequence: CASSSRGQGRGEQYF. CDR3 DNA: TGTGCCAGCAGCTCTCGAGGGCAGGGGAGAGGCGAGCAGTACTTC. The full variable domain, rest sourced from reference TRBV11-3 and TRBJ2-7, is EAGVVQSPRYKIIEKKQPVAFWCNPISGHNTLYWYLQNLGQGPELLIRYENEEAVDDSQLPKDRFSAERLKGVDSTLKIQPAELGDSAVYLCASSSRGQGRGEQYFGPGTRLTVT.